Listed here is a single TCR beta chain. The sample originates from a study of blood T cell repertoires in COVID-19. Everyone who took part was roughly 18 to 89 years old, and they came from some 23 US areas. Clinical histories supplied by participants themselves formed the basis of cohort assignment. This CDR3 is 15 amino acids long. V shed 10 bases, J shed 0 bases, and the junction held 10 bases outside the gene matches. Germline loops: CDR1 SGHVS, CDR2 FNYEAQ. As handled by the study authors: Using reference gene primer amplification, nucleated cell counts were estimated. Produced via immunoSEQ multiplex PCR; TCRdb's table is partial and in-frame only. V and J calls and clone size follow that table, whereas D and trimming were derived from the DNA. The data contain about 430,000 clones, roughly 90% of them singletons.

The V gene is TRBV7-6, the J gene TRBJ1-1; 8 positions agree with TRBD1. Sequencing was performed on PBMCs or T cells enriched from blood (not recorded which). The receptor was derived from a woman under 30 who had been exposed to COVID-19. CDR3 amino acids: CATEGQGKMNTEAFF. CDR3 sequence (DNA): TGTGCCACCGAAGGACAGGGCAAAATGAACACTGAAGCTTTCTTT.